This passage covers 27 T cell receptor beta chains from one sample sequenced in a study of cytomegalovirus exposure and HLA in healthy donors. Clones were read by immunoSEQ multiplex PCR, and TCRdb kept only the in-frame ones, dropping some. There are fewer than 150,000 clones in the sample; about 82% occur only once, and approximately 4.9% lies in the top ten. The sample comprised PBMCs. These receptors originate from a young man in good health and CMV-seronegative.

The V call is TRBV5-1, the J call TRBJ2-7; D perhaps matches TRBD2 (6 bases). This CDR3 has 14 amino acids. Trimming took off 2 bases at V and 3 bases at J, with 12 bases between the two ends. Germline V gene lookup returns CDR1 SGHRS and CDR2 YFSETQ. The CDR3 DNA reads TGCGCCAGCAGCTTAGCGGGTGTTGACTACGAGCAGTACTTC. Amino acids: CASSLAGVDYEQYF.

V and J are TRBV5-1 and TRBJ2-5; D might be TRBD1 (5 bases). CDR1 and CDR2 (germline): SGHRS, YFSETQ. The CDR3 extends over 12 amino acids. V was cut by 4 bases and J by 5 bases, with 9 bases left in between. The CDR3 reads CASSPGMETQYF. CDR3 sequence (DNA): TGCGCCAGCAGCCCAGGGATGGAGACCCAGTACTTC.

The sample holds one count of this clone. The DNA of the CDR3 is TGTGCCAGTATAAAGGGGGCGACTGGGGCCAACGTCCTGACTTTC. It specifies CASIKGATGANVLTF. This chain connects TRBV19 to TRBJ2-6; 7 bases map to TRBD1. Germline values: CDR1 LNHDA, CDR2 SQIVND (reference sequence). Trimming removed 7 bases from V and 2 bases from J; junction bases left unmatched: 5. The CDR3 is 15 amino acids.

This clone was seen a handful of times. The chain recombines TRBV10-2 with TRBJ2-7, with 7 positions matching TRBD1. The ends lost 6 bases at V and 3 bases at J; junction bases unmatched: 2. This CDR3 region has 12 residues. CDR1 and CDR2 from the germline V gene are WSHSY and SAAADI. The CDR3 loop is CASRGTDYEQYF. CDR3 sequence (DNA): TGCGCCAGCAGGGGGACAGACTACGAGCAGTACTTC.

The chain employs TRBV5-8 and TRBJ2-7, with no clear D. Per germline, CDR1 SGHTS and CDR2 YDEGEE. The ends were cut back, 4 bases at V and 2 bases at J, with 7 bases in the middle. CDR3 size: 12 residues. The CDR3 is CASSPPAYEQYF. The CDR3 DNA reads TGTGCCAGCAGCCCCCCTGCCTACGAGCAGTACTTC.

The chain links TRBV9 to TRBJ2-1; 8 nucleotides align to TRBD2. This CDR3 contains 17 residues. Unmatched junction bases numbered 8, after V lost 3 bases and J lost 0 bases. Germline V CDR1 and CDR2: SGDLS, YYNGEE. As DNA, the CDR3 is TGTGCCAGCAGCGCGGGAGGGGAGTTAAGCTCCTACAATGAGCAGTTCTTC. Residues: CASSAGGELSSYNEQFF.

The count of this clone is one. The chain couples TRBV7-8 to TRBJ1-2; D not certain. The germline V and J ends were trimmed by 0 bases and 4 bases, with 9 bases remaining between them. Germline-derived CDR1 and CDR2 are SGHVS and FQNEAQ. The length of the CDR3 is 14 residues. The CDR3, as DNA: TGTGCCAGCAGCTTAGCAAGGAGTCTCTATGGCTACACCTTC. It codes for CASSLARSLYGYTF.

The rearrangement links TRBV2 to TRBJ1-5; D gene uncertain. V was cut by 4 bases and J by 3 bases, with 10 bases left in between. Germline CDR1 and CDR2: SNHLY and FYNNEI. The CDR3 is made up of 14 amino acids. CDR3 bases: TGTGCCAGCAGTGGTATCGGGAACAATCAGCCCCAGCATTTT. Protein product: CASSGIGNNQPQHF.

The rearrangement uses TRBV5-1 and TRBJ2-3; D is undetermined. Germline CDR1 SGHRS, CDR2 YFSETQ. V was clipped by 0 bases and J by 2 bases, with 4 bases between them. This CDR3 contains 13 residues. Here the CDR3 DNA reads TGCGCCAGCAGCTTGGACAACACAGATACGCAGTATTTT. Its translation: CASSLDNTDTQYF. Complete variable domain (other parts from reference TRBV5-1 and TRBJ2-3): KAGVTQTPRYLIKTRGQQVTLSCSPISGHRSVSWYQQTPGQGLQFLFEYFSETQRNKGNFPGRFSGRQFSNSRSEMNVSTLELGDSALYLCASSLDNTDTQYFGPGTRLTVL.

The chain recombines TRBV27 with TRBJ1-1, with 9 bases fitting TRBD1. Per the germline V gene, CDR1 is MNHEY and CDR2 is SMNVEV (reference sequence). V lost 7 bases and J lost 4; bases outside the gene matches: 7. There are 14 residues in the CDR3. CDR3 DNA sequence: TGTGCCAGCAAACAGGGGGCCGGGGTCACTGAAGCTTTCTTT. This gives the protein CASKQGAGVTEAFF.

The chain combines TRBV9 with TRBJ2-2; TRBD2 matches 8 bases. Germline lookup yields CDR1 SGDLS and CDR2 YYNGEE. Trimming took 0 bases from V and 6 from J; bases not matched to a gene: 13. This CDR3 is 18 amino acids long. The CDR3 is CASSVATHRRAGAGELFF. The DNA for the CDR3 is TGTGCCAGCAGCGTAGCCACTCACCGGCGAGCGGGAGCCGGGGAGCTGTTTTTT. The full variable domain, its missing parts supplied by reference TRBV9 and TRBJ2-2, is DSGVTQTPKHLITATGQRVTLRCSPRSGDLSVYWYQQSLDQGLQFLIQYYNGEERAKGNILERFSAQQFPDLHSELNLSSLELGDSALYFCASSVATHRRAGAGELFFGEGSRLTVL.

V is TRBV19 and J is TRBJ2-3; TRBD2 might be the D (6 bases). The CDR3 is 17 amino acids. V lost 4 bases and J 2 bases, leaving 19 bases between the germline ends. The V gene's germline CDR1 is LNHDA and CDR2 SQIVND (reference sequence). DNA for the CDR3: TGTGCCAGTAGTACATCCCGGGGAGGACTACCCACAGATACGCAGTATTTT. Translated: CASSTSRGGLPTDTQYF.

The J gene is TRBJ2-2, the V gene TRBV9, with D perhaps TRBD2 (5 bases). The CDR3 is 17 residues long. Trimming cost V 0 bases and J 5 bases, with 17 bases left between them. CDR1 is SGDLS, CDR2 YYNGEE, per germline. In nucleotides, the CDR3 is TGTGCCAGCAGCGTAGCCTCAGCGGTGCCACAAACCGGGGAGCTGTTTTTT. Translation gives CASSVASAVPQTGELFF. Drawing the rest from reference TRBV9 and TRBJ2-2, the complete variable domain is DSGVTQTPKHLITATGQRVTLRCSPRSGDLSVYWYQQSLDQGLQFLIQYYNGEERAKGNILERFSAQQFPDLHSELNLSSLELGDSALYFCASSVASAVPQTGELFFGEGSRLTVL.

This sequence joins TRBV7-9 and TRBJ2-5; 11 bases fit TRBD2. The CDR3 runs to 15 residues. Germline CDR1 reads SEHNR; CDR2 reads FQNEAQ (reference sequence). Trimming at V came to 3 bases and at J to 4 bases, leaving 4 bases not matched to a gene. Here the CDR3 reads CASSLGLAGGETQYF. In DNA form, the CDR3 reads TGTGCCAGCAGCTTGGGGCTAGCGGGAGGAGAGACCCAGTACTTC.

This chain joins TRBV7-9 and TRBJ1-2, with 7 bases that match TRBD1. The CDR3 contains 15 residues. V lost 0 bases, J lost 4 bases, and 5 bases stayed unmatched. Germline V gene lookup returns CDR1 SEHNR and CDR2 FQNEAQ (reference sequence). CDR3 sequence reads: CASSLARDRFYGYTF. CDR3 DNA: TGTGCCAGCAGCTTAGCGAGGGACAGATTCTATGGCTACACCTTC.

The CDR3 DNA reads as TGTGCCAGCAGCAAGGCTTCAACATGTTATGGCTACACCTTC. The encoded protein is CASSKASTCYGYTF. This chain joins TRBV21-1 and TRBJ1-2; the D call of TRBD1 is as the table states it, not checked on the DNA. TRBV21-1 is labeled a pseudogene. This CDR3 is built from 14 residues.

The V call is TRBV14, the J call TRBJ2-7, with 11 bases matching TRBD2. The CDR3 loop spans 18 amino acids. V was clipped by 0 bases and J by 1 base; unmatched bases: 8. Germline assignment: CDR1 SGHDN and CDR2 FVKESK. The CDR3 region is CASSQELWLAGGSYEQYF. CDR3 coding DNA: TGTGCCAGCAGCCAAGAACTTTGGCTAGCGGGAGGTTCCTACGAGCAGTACTTC.

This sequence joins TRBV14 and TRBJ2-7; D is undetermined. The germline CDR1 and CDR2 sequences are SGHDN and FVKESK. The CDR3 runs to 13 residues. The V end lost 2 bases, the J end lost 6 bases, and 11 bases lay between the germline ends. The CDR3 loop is CASSQTALGEQYF. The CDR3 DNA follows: TGTGCCAGCAGCCAAACAGCCCTCGGCGAGCAGTACTTC. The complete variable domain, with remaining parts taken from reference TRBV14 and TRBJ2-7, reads EAGVTQFPSHSVIEKGQTVTLRCDPISGHDNLYWYRRVMGKEIKFLLHFVKESKQDESGMPNNRFLAERTGGTYSTLKVQPAELEDSGVYFCASSQTALGEQYFGPGTRLTVT.

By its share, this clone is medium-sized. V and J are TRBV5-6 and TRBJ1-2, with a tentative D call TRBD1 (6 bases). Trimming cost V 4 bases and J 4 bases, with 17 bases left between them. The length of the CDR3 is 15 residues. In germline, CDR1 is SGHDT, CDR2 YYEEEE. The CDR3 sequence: CASSLSQGRSYGYTF. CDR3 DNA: TGTGCCAGCAGCCTATCACAGGGCCGGAGCTATGGCTACACCTTC.

The CDR3 region has the DNA TGTGCCAGCAGCCCAAGTGGGGGCGGGGATACGCAGTATTTT. It encodes CASSPSGGGDTQYF. This chain uses TRBV7-7 with TRBJ2-3, with a weak D call TRBD1 (6 bases). Trimming stripped 5 bases from V and 6 bases from J, with 15 bases between. Germline CDR1 reads SSHAT; CDR2 reads FNYEAQ (reference sequence). This CDR3 has 14 amino acids.

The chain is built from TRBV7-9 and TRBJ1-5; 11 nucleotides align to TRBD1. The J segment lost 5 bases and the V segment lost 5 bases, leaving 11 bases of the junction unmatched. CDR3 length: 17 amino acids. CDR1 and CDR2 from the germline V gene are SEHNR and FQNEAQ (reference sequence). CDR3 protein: CASSAGTGGVVDQPQHF. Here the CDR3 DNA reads TGTGCCAGCAGCGCCGGGACAGGGGGAGTGGTGGATCAGCCCCAGCATTTT.

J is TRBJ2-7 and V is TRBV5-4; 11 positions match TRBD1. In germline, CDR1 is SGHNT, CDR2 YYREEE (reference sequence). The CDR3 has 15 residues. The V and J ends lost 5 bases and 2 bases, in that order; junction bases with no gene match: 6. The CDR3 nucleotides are TGTGCCAGCAGTTCTCCGGGACAGGGGGCCTACGAGCAGTACTTC. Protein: CASSSPGQGAYEQYF.

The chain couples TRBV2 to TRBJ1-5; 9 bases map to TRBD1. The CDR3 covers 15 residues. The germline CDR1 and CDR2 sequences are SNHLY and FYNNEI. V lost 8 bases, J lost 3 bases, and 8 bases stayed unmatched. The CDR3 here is CASSTQGAVNQPQHF. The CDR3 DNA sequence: TGTGCCAGCTCCACACAGGGGGCCGTCAATCAGCCCCAGCATTTT. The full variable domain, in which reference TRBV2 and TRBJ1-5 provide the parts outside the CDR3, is EPEVTQTPSHQVTQMGQEVILRCVPISNHLYFYWYRQILGQKVEFLVSFYNNEISEKSEIFDDQFSVERPDGSNFTLKIRSTKLEDSAMYFCASSTQGAVNQPQHFGDGTRLSIL.

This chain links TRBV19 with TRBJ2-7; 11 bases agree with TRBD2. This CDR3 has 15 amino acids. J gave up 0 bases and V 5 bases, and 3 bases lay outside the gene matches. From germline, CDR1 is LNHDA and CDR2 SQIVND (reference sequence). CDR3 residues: CASSLGLAGSYEQYF. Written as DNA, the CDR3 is TGTGCCAGTAGTTTAGGACTAGCGGGCTCCTACGAGCAGTACTTC.

CDR3 DNA sequence: TGTGCTAGTCGGCCCCCTAGTGGCTCCTACAATGAGCAGTTCTTC. As protein: CASRPPSGSYNEQFF. V is TRBV12-5 and J is TRBJ2-1; no reliable D call. Trimming removed 8 bases from V and 0 bases from J, with 14 bases in between. The CDR3 contains 15 residues. Germline CDR1 and CDR2: LGHNT and FRNRAP.

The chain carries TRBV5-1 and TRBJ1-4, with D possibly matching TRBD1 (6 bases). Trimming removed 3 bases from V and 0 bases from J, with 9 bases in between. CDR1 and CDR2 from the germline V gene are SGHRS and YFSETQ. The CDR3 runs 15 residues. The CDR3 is CASSSRQATNEKLFF. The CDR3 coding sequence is TGCGCCAGCAGCTCTCGACAGGCAACTAATGAAAAACTGTTTTTT.

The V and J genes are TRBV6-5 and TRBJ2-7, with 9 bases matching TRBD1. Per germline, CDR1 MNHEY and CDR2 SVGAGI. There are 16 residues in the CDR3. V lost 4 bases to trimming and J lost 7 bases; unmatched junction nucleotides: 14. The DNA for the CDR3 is TGTGCCAGCAGTTCTTACTATCGACAGGGGGGTCGGGAGCAGTACTTC. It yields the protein CASSSYYRQGGREQYF.